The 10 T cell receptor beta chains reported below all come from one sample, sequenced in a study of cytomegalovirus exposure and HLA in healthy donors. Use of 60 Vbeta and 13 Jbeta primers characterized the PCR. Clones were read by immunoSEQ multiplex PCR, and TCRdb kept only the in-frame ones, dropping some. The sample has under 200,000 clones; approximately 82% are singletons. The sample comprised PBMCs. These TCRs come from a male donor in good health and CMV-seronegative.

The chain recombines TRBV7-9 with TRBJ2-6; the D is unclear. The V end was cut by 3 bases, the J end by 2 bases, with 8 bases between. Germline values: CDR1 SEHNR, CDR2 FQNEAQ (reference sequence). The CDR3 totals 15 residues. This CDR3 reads CASSLKATGANVLTF. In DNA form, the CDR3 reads TGTGCCAGCAGCTTGAAAGCTACTGGGGCCAACGTCCTGACTTTC.

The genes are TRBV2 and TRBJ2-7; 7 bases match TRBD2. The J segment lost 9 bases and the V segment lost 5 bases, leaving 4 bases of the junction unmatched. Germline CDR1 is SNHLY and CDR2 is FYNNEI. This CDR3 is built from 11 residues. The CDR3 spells CASSLGGGQYF. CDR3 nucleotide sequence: TGTGCCAGCAGTCTGGGCGGGGGGCAGTACTTC.

The DNA for the CDR3 is TGCGCCAGCAGCTTGTATAGCGGGGTCGGGGAGCTGTTTTTT. It yields the protein CASSLYSGVGELFF. The gene calls are TRBV5-1 and TRBJ2-2; TRBD2 matches 8 bases. Trimming cost V 1 base and J 7 bases; bases outside gene matches: 3. CDR1 and CDR2 (germline): SGHRS, YFSETQ. The CDR3 runs 14 residues.

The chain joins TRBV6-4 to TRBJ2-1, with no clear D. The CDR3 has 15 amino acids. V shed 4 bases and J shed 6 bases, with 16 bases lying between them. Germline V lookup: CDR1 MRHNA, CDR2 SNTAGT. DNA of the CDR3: TGTGCCAGCAGTGCCGCAGCGAACCCCTCCAATGAGCAGTTCTTC. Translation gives CASSAAANPSNEQFF.

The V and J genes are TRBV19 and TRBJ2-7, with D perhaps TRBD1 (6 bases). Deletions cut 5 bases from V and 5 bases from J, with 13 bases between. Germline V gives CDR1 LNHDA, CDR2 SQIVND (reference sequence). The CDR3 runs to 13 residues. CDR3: CASSPGVGHEQYF. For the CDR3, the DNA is TGTGCCAGTAGTCCAGGGGTTGGCCACGAGCAGTACTTC.

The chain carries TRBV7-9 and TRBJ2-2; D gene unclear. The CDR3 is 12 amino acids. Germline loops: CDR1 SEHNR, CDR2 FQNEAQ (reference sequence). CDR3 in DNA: TGTTCCCTCGACGGGTTCACCGGGGAGCTGTTTTTT. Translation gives CSLDGFTGELFF.

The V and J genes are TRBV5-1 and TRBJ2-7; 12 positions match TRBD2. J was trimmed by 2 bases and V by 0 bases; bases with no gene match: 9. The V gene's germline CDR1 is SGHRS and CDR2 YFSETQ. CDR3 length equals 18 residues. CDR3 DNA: TGCGCCAGCAGCTTGGCCCCTAGCGGGGGGGCCACGACCTACGAGCAGTACTTC. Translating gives CASSLAPSGGATTYEQYF.

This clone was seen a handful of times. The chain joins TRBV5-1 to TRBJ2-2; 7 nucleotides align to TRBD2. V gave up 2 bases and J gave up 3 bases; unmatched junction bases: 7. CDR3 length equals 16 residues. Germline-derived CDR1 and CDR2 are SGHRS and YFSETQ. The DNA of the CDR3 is TGCGCCAGCAGCTTAGTAGGACTAGGGTACACCGGGGAGCTGTTTTTT. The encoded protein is CASSLVGLGYTGELFF.

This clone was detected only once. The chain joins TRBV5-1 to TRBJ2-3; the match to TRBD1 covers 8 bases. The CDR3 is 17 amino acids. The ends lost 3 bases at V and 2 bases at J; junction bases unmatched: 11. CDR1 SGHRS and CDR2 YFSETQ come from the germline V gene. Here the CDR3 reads CASSSERQGLPTDTQYF. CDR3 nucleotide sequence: TGCGCCAGCAGCTCAGAAAGACAGGGGCTACCCACAGATACGCAGTATTTT.

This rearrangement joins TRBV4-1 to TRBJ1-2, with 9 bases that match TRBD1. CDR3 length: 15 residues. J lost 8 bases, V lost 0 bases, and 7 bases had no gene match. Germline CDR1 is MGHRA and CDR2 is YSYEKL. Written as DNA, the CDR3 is TGCGCCAGCAGCCAAGAGGGACAGGGAACTAAAGGCTACACCTTC. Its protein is CASSQEGQGTKGYTF.